These T cell receptor beta chains were read from a single sample in a study of tumor-infiltrating lymphocytes in localized non-small cell lung cancer. This table comes from immunoSEQ multiplex PCR, and its TCRdb copy is limited to in-frame clones, with some not included. The repertoire holds about 10,000 clones, with about three quarters as singletons. The source material was uninvolved lung tissue not adjacent to the tumor. The receptors were sampled from a human donor with non-small cell lung cancer. Both conserved end residues are part of each CDR3. Fields, in order: J gene, clone size, D gene, V gene, CDR3 protein. A D gene is named only where the DNA matches it firmly. The size of a clone is reported for some rows only, either as once, few or many, or as a class for expanded clones.

J gene: TRBJ1-5
clone size: once
D gene: NA
V gene: TRBV19
CDR3 protein: CASTMGGTNQPQHF

J gene: TRBJ2-5
clone size: NA
D gene: TRBD2
V gene: TRBV7-3
CDR3 protein: CASSSGLAGLGETQYF

J gene: TRBJ1-4
clone size: NA
D gene: NA
V gene: TRBV30
CDR3 protein: CAWSAPNRVLFF

J gene: TRBJ2-5
clone size: NA
D gene: NA
V gene: TRBV7-2
CDR3 protein: CASSFRRNQETQYF

J gene: TRBJ2-5
clone size: NA
D gene: TRBD2
V gene: TRBV29-1
CDR3 protein: CSVVGGLVDQYF

J gene: TRBJ2-7
clone size: NA
D gene: NA
V gene: TRBV7-2
CDR3 protein: CASSLAPPGEQYF

J gene: TRBJ2-7
clone size: NA
D gene: TRBD1
V gene: TRBV7-8
CDR3 protein: CASSSTTGVDEQYF

J gene: TRBJ2-5
clone size: NA
D gene: NA
V gene: TRBV5-1
CDR3 protein: CASSLAGVGETQYF

J gene: TRBJ1-4
clone size: once
D gene: NA
V gene: TRBV6-1
CDR3 protein: CASRRMRGVYEKLFF

J gene: TRBJ2-7
clone size: NA
D gene: TRBD2
V gene: TRBV6-1
CDR3 protein: CASSLAGMTYEQYF

J gene: TRBJ1-6
clone size: NA
D gene: NA
V gene: TRBV10-1
CDR3 protein: CATRGRGYNSPLHF

J gene: TRBJ2-2
clone size: NA
D gene: NA
V gene: TRBV19
CDR3 protein: CASSPGDANTGELFF

J gene: TRBJ2-7
clone size: NA
D gene: NA
V gene: TRBV28
CDR3 protein: CASSPGLVEGYEQYF

J gene: TRBJ1-3
clone size: NA
D gene: NA
V gene: TRBV6-6
CDR3 protein: CASITRGGSGNTIYF

J gene: TRBJ1-4
clone size: NA
D gene: TRBD1
V gene: TRBV19
CDR3 protein: CASRQGAKEKLFF

J gene: TRBJ2-2
clone size: few
D gene: NA
V gene: TRBV28
CDR3 protein: CASSAVNTGELFF

J gene: TRBJ1-1
clone size: NA
D gene: TRBD1
V gene: TRBV5-1
CDR3 protein: CASSSSRQGTSEAFF

J gene: TRBJ1-2
clone size: NA
D gene: TRBD1
V gene: TRBV5-4
CDR3 protein: CASSFGQGTTNYGYTF

J gene: TRBJ2-5
clone size: few
D gene: TRBD2
V gene: TRBV5-6
CDR3 protein: CASSHARGGRRETQYF

J gene: TRBJ2-6
clone size: NA
D gene: NA
V gene: TRBV5-1
CDR3 protein: CASSLLVTGANVLTF

J gene: TRBJ1-5
clone size: NA
D gene: NA
V gene: TRBV19
CDR3 protein: CASSWSGANQPQHF

J gene: TRBJ1-2
clone size: medium-sized
D gene: NA
V gene: TRBV15
CDR3 protein: CATSGSIRDPRYGYTF

J gene: TRBJ2-2
clone size: NA
D gene: TRBD2
V gene: TRBV7-2
CDR3 protein: CASSPRTSGSPGELFF

J gene: TRBJ2-2
clone size: NA
D gene: TRBD1
V gene: TRBV6-6
CDR3 protein: CASSPRGQGGTGELFF

J gene: TRBJ1-1
clone size: once
D gene: NA
V gene: TRBV11-2
CDR3 protein: CASSLGHQKGTEAFF

J gene: TRBJ1-2
clone size: NA
D gene: NA
V gene: TRBV4-1
CDR3 protein: CASMQAADRLYGYTF

J gene: TRBJ1-2
clone size: NA
D gene: NA
V gene: TRBV5-1
CDR3 protein: CASSFDGGYGYTF

J gene: TRBJ2-2
clone size: NA
D gene: NA
V gene: TRBV27
CDR3 protein: CASRLGGSGELFF

J gene: TRBJ1-1
clone size: NA
D gene: TRBD1
V gene: TRBV5-6
CDR3 protein: CASSLARGRVPEAFF

J gene: TRBJ2-5
clone size: NA
D gene: NA
V gene: TRBV7-3
CDR3 protein: CASSLGTVVETQYF

J gene: TRBJ2-3
clone size: NA
D gene: TRBD2
V gene: TRBV11-2
CDR3 protein: CASSLGLASTDTQYF

J gene: TRBJ2-7
clone size: NA
D gene: TRBD1
V gene: TRBV6-1
CDR3 protein: CASSDPGQGYYEQYF

J gene: TRBJ1-2
clone size: once
D gene: TRBD1
V gene: TRBV5-1
CDR3 protein: CASSRGGDRGSGYTF

J gene: TRBJ2-6
clone size: NA
D gene: NA
V gene: TRBV19
CDR3 protein: CASSIEGSGANVLTF

J gene: TRBJ2-2
clone size: once
D gene: NA
V gene: TRBV2
CDR3 protein: CASSSGSLSTGELFF

J gene: TRBJ2-3
clone size: NA
D gene: NA
V gene: TRBV19
CDR3 protein: CASSMGMGQTDTQYF

J gene: TRBJ2-3
clone size: NA
D gene: NA
V gene: TRBV5-6
CDR3 protein: CASSLGAVSTDTQYF